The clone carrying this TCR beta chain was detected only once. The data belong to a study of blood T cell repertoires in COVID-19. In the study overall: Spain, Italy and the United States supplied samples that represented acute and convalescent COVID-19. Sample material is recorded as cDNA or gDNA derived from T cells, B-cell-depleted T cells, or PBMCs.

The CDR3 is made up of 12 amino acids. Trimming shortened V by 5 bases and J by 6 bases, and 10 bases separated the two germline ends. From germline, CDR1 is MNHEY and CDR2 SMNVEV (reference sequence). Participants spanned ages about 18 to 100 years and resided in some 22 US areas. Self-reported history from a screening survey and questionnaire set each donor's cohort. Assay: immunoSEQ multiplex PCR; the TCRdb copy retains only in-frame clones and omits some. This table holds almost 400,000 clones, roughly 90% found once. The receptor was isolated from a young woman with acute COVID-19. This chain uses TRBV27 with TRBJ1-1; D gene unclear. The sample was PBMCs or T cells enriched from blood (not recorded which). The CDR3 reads CASSAGMAEAFF. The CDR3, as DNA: TGTGCCAGCAGTGCGGGGATGGCTGAAGCTTTCTTT.